Each of the 32 T cell receptor beta chains below was sequenced from the same sample in a study of CD8+CD57+ T cells in acquired aplastic anemia. Genomic DNA, the template, was used for profiling of the TCR beta VDJ and CDR3. TCRdb ran MiXCR on the reads and lists one entry per CDR3 protein. The repertoire holds 75,000 to 80,000 distinct CDR3 sequences, roughly 70% seen once, with approximately 80% in the top ten. For sequencing, patients were chosen who had shown expansion of CD8+CD57+ cells by flow cytometry. Material for sequencing was sorted CD4+, CD8+, or CD8+CD57+ T cells (not recorded which) from PBMCs. Receptor source: a human donor with aplastic anemia.

Remarks on this clonotype: A junction end diverges from the germline sequence, so it may reflect a read error. V usage is TRBV10-3 and J usage is TRBJ2-7; D ambiguous. Germline lookup yields CDR1 ENHRY and CDR2 SYGVKD. This CDR3 is 14 amino acids long. The CDR3 loop is CASSEDQTYYEQYF. The CDR3 coding sequence is TGTGCCAGCAGTGAAGATCAGACATACTACGAGCAGTACTTC.

The chain couples TRBV2 to TRBJ2-3, with TRBD2 matching over 10 bases. The length of the CDR3 is 13 residues. Germline values: CDR1 SNHLY, CDR2 FYNNEI. Trimming removed 7 bases from V and 4 bases from J; junction bases left unmatched: 2. CDR3: CASTSGGSDTQYF. CDR3 nucleotides: TGTGCCAGCACTAGCGGGGGATCAGATACGCAGTATTTT.

This clonotype was observed a single time. One base away lies a much larger clone, so this may be a sequencing read error. The rearrangement links TRBV6-1 to TRBJ2-7; the D gene is possibly TRBD1 (5 bases). Germline-derived CDR1 and CDR2 are MNHNS and SASEGT. The CDR3 loop spans 14 amino acids. The CDR3 here is CASSEDYRLYEQCF. The DNA of the CDR3 is TGTGCCAGCAGTGAAGATTACAGGCTCTACGAGCAGTGCTTC.

This clonotype was detected a few times. The chain uses TRBV7-3 and TRBJ2-3, with D uncertain. Trimming took 6 bases from V and 4 from J, leaving 8 bases between them. CDR1 and CDR2 (germline): SGHTA, FQGTGA. The CDR3 spans 12 residues. The CDR3: CASRTYADTQYF. The DNA for the CDR3 is TGTGCCAGCAGGACTTATGCAGATACGCAGTATTTT.

The chain has TRBV7-9 and TRBJ2-5; D remains unclear. The CDR3 covers 13 residues. Germline V gene data show CDR1 as SEHNR and CDR2 as FQNEAQ (reference sequence). V lost 4 bases and J lost 3, with 9 bases in between. CDR3 region: CASSSGSKETQYF. DNA for the CDR3: TGTGCCAGCAGCTCGGGCAGCAAAGAGACCCAGTACTTC.

The chain combines TRBV29-1 with TRBJ1-1, with a tentative D call TRBD1 (5 bases). Germline V gene lookup returns CDR1 SQVTM and CDR2 ANQGSEA. V lost 7 bases and J 5 bases, leaving 8 bases between the germline ends. The CDR3 extends over 10 amino acids. The CDR3 coding sequence is TGCAGCGCGGGGGGGACTGAAGCTTTCTTT. This codes for CSAGGTEAFF.

The V and J genes are TRBV20-1 and TRBJ2-1, with D unresolved. This CDR3 is 17 amino acids long. V was clipped by 3 bases and J by 0 bases, with 18 bases between them. Germline CDR1 reads DFQATT; CDR2 reads SNEGSKA (reference sequence). Written as DNA, the CDR3 is TGCAGTGCTAGGGGTCCCGTTGCGGCTAGCTCCTACAATGAGCAGTTCTTC. Translated, it gives CSARGPVAASSYNEQFF.

This clonotype was observed a handful of times. The chain combines TRBV10-2 with TRBJ1-2; D gene ambiguous. The ends were cut back, 2 bases at V and 13 bases at J, with 17 bases in the middle. Germline CDR1 and CDR2: WSHSY and SAAADI. CDR3 length: 13 amino acids. CDR3 sequence: CASSERVERRGTF. The CDR3 DNA follows: TGCGCCAGCAGTGAGAGGGTTGAGAGACGCGGCACCTTC.

V usage is TRBV29-1 and J usage is TRBJ2-1; the D is unclear. Per the germline V gene, CDR1 is SQVTM and CDR2 is ANQGSEA. CDR3 length equals 13 residues. The V end lost 4 bases, the J end lost 0 bases, and 7 bases lay between the germline ends. The CDR3 nucleotides are TGCAGCGTTGTTCTGAACTCCTACAATGAGCAGTTCTTC. Translation: CSVVLNSYNEQFF.

V and J are TRBV2 and TRBJ2-3; possibly TRBD1 for D (6 bases). The V end lost 8 bases, the J end lost 2 bases, and 11 bases lay between the germline ends. This CDR3 region has 13 residues. Per the germline V gene, CDR1 is SNHLY and CDR2 is FYNNEI. This chain's CDR3 is CASGGGFTDTQYF. The CDR3 DNA follows: TGTGCCAGCGGGGGCGGGTTCACAGATACGCAGTATTTT.

The chain links TRBV10-3 to TRBJ1-3; 12 bases line up with TRBD1. Germline-derived CDR1 and CDR2 are ENHRY and SYGVKD. CDR3 length: 16 residues. With 6 bases clipped from V and 4 bases from J, the junction kept 7 bases outside the gene matches. The CDR3 loop reads CAIRIQGQGAGNTIYF. The CDR3 nucleotides read TGTGCCATCAGAATCCAGGGACAGGGGGCAGGAAACACCATATATTTT.

The chain uses TRBV19 and TRBJ1-6; TRBD1 matches 7 bases. The germline gives CDR1 LNHDA, CDR2 SQIVND (reference sequence). This CDR3 comprises 15 residues. Unmatched junction bases numbered 8, after V lost 7 bases and J lost 5 bases. The CDR3 DNA follows: TGTGCCAGTATGGCAACGGGGACAGATAATTCACCCCTCCACTTT. Translated, it gives CASMATGTDNSPLHF.

V gene TRBV7-9 combines with J gene TRBJ1-2, with a weak D call TRBD1 (6 bases). There are 13 residues in the CDR3. Germline V gene lookup returns CDR1 SEHNR and CDR2 FQNEAQ (reference sequence). Between the trimmed V and J ends, which lost 5 bases and 2 bases, there was a span of 9 bases. The CDR3 nucleotides are TGTGCCAGCAGCCAGGACAGAAACTATGGCTACACCTTC. Protein sequence: CASSQDRNYGYTF.

The table lists this clonotype with a count of one. The chain is built from TRBV10-3 and TRBJ1-1; 8 positions match TRBD1. This CDR3 is 17 amino acids long. Germline V lookup: CDR1 ENHRY, CDR2 SYGVKD. The V and J ends lost 1 base and 0 bases, in that order; junction bases with no gene match: 7. DNA for the CDR3: TGTGCCATCAGTGAGTTTGCAGGGGGCTTCATGAACACTGAAGCTTTCTTT. This sequence encodes CAISEFAGGFMNTEAFF.

The genes are TRBV2 and TRBJ2-2, with 10 nucleotides matching TRBD2. In germline, CDR1 is SNHLY, CDR2 FYNNEI. This CDR3 comprises 15 residues. The V and J ends lost 6 bases and 4 bases, in that order; junction bases with no gene match: 5. CDR3: CASSLLAGATGELFF. Written as DNA, the CDR3 is TGTGCCAGCAGCCTCCTAGCGGGAGCCACCGGGGAGCTGTTTTTT.

The chain links TRBV20-1 to TRBJ2-1; D is perhaps TRBD2 (5 bases). The CDR3 loop spans 12 amino acids. Germline-derived CDR1 and CDR2 are DFQATT and SNEGSKA (reference sequence). V lost 7 bases to trimming and J lost 0 bases, with 7 bases between them. The CDR3 spells CSGEGSYNEQFF. Here the CDR3 DNA reads TGCAGTGGCGAGGGCTCCTACAATGAGCAGTTCTTC.

The chain links TRBV24-1 to TRBJ1-2, with D unclear. The germline V and J ends were trimmed by 4 bases and 8 bases, with 10 bases remaining between them. This CDR3 region has 12 residues. Germline-derived CDR1 and CDR2 are KGHDR and SFDVKD. The DNA for the CDR3 is TGTGCCACCAGTGAGCCTGGACGAGGCTACACCTTC. This sequence encodes CATSEPGRGYTF.

This clonotype was seen more than once but under ten times. The DNA for the CDR3 is TGTGCCAGCAGCTTGCCAGGGACAGATACGCAGTATTTT. It encodes CASSLPGTDTQYF. The chain couples TRBV7-9 to TRBJ2-3; perhaps TRBD1 as D (5 bases). This CDR3 has 13 amino acids. Germline V gene lookup returns CDR1 SEHNR and CDR2 FQNEAQ (reference sequence). V was clipped by 3 bases and J by 3 bases, with 7 bases between them.

The genes are TRBV14 and TRBJ1-3, with 9 bases matching TRBD1. The CDR3 runs to 13 residues. CDR1 is SGHDN and CDR2 is FVKESK in the germline V gene. V lost 4 bases and J lost 9; bases outside the gene matches: 4. The CDR3, as DNA: TGTGCCAGCAGCCGGACAGGGGCGGCCACCATATATTTT. Translation: CASSRTGAATIYF.

The chain has TRBV29-1 and TRBJ2-6; D is unclear. V lost 3 bases and J lost 1, with 10 bases in between. Germline V gene sequence: CDR1 SQVTM, CDR2 ANQGSEA. The CDR3 totals 15 residues. The CDR3 bases are TGCAGCGTTGATGGGGATTCGTCTGGGGCCAACGTCCTGACTTTC. It is translated as CSVDGDSSGANVLTF. Combining the CDR3 with reference TRBV29-1 and TRBJ2-6 gives the whole variable domain SAVISQKPSRDICQRGTSLTIQCQVDSQVTMMFWYRQQPGQSLTLIATANQGSEATYESGFVIDKFPISRPNLTFSTLTVSNMSPEDSSIYLCSVDGDSSGANVLTFGAGSRLTVL.

This clonotype was seen a few times. The chain joins TRBV15 to TRBJ1-6; TRBD1 matches at 7 bases. CDR3 length equals 15 residues. Germline trimming cut 3 bases from V and 7 bases from J; bases unmatched to any gene: 6. Germline assignment: CDR1 LNHNV and CDR2 YYDKDF (reference sequence). CDR3 protein: CATSSRQGENSPLHF. Here the CDR3 DNA reads TGTGCCACCAGCAGCAGACAGGGCGAGAATTCACCCCTCCACTTT. Drawing the rest from reference TRBV15 and TRBJ1-6, the complete variable domain is DAMVIQNPRYQVTQFGKPVTLSCSQTLNHNVMYWYQQKSSQAPKLLFHYYDKDFNNEADTPDNFQSRRPNTSFCFLDIRSPGLGDTAMYLCATSSRQGENSPLHFGNGTRLTVT.

The chain couples TRBV19 to TRBJ2-6; D is unresolved. The germline V and J ends were trimmed by 7 bases and 0 bases, with 10 bases remaining between them. Germline lookup yields CDR1 LNHDA and CDR2 SQIVND (reference sequence). CDR3 length: 15 amino acids. The CDR3 sequence: CASKDPSSGANVLTF. In DNA form, the CDR3 reads TGTGCCAGTAAGGACCCAAGCTCTGGGGCCAACGTCCTGACTTTC.

The rearrangement joins TRBV29-1 to TRBJ2-7, with D unresolved. The CDR3 has 15 residues. Germline CDR1 reads SQVTM; CDR2 reads ANQGSEA. The germline V and J ends were trimmed by 0 bases and 6 bases, with 18 bases remaining between them. CDR3: CSVEDLSLKGPEQYF. The CDR3 DNA is TGCAGCGTTGAAGATCTCAGCCTTAAGGGTCCCGAGCAGTACTTC.

For this clonotype: Likely a read error: the CDR3 ends without its conserved phenylalanine or tryptophan. The chain combines TRBV2 with TRBJ1-1, with D tentatively TRBD1 (6 bases). Germline loops: CDR1 SNHLY, CDR2 FYNNEI. The V gene lost 4 bases and the J gene lost 7 bases, with 13 bases spanning the gap. The CDR3 length is 13 residues. CDR3 in amino acids: CASSGPGGGEAFI. The DNA for the CDR3 is TGTGCCAGCAGTGGACCGGGGGGCGGTGAAGCTTTCATT.

The rearrangement joins TRBV5-4 to TRBJ2-3, with D possibly being TRBD2 (7 bases). There are 17 residues in the CDR3. Germline assignment: CDR1 SGHNT and CDR2 YYREEE (reference sequence). The V end lost 2 bases, the J end lost 2 bases, and 18 bases lay between the germline ends. The DNA for the CDR3 is TGTGCCAGCAGCTTAAGAGGGGGGGACTACCTCACAGATACGCAGTATTTT. The encoded protein is CASSLRGGDYLTDTQYF.

The rearrangement links TRBV19 to TRBJ2-1; a possible D gene is TRBD1 (6 bases). Trimming removed 6 bases from V and 4 bases from J, with 13 bases in between. The CDR3 runs 14 residues. Germline-derived CDR1 and CDR2 are LNHDA and SQIVND (reference sequence). CDR3 residues: CASSTGRRYNEQFF. The CDR3 DNA reads as TGTGCCAGTAGCACAGGGCGAAGGTACAATGAGCAGTTCTTC.

This rearrangement joins TRBV5-4 to TRBJ2-5, with D tentatively TRBD2 (5 bases). Trimming took off 3 bases at V and 1 base at J, with 13 bases between the two ends. CDR3 length equals 15 residues. Germline CDR1 is SGHNT and CDR2 is YYREEE (reference sequence). CDR3 sequence (DNA): TGTGCCAGCAGCTCCGGGAACCGTGGCCAAGAGACCCAGTACTTC. This translates into CASSSGNRGQETQYF.

This clonotype has only a few counts. The chain uses TRBV24-1 and TRBJ2-5, with TRBD1 identical over 7 bases. Trimming took 8 bases from V and 0 from J; bases not matched to a gene: 8. The CDR3 has 15 amino acids. CDR1 is KGHDR and CDR2 is SFDVKD in the germline V gene. The CDR3 protein is CATIPRDSNQETQYF. The CDR3 nucleotides read TGTGCCACCATCCCTCGGGACAGCAACCAAGAGACCCAGTACTTC.

This chain connects TRBV5-1 to TRBJ2-7; 14 bases fit TRBD2. Germline CDR1 reads SGHRS; CDR2 reads YFSETQ. V lost 2 bases and J lost 5; bases outside the gene matches: 9. The CDR3 has 17 amino acids. This CDR3 reads CASSFATSGRAVDEQYF. The CDR3 DNA reads as TGCGCCAGCAGCTTCGCGACTAGCGGGAGGGCAGTTGACGAGCAGTACTTC.

This clonotype has only a few counts. The rearrangement joins TRBV29-1 to TRBJ2-1, with D unclear. This CDR3 comprises 13 residues. V dropped 0 bases and J dropped 3 bases, with 6 bases sitting between them. Germline CDR1 and CDR2: SQVTM and ANQGSEA. CDR3 bases: TGCAGCGTTGAAGAGCATAACTACAATGAGCAGTTCTTC. Residues: CSVEEHNYNEQFF.

The chain combines TRBV25-1 with TRBJ1-2; 7 positions agree with TRBD1. The CDR3 contains 14 residues. Trimming took 5 bases from V and 3 from J; bases not matched to a gene: 6. Per the germline V gene, CDR1 is MGHDK and CDR2 is SYGVNS. CDR3 protein: CASSHRGRDYGYTF. The CDR3, as DNA: TGTGCCAGCAGTCACAGGGGTCGGGACTATGGCTACACCTTC.

This clonotype appeared a single time. One end of the junction does not line up with germline, which may come from a read error. The J gene is TRBJ2-2, the V gene TRBV7-6; D is perhaps TRBD1 or TRBD2 (6 bases each). The CDR3 loop spans 17 amino acids. Germline CDR1 and CDR2: SGHVS and FNYEAQ. The CDR3 loop reads CVSSFGHLRGDTGELFF. Written as DNA, the CDR3 is TGTGTCAGCAGCTTTGGGCATCTTAGGGGGGACACCGGGGAGCTGTTTTTT.